This T cell receptor beta chain was retrieved from a study of cytomegalovirus exposure and HLA in healthy donors. Study-wide results and caveats: Later analysis associated a missense DCLRE1C variant with TCR beta V- and J-gene trimming. In an earlier analysis, in around 590 donors, most V segments appeared productive either ~90% or ~30% of the time.

PCR was performed using 60 Vbeta and 13 Jbeta primers. Here immunoSEQ multiplex PCR was the method, and the copy in TCRdb shows in-frame clones only, minus some. The repertoire includes approximately 90,000 clones, roughly 8.2% of them detected once, and about 2.3% sits in the top ten. The CDR3 is 14 residues long. The ends were cut back, 0 bases at V and 4 bases at J, with 10 bases in the middle. Germline V gives CDR1 LNHNV, CDR2 YYDKDF (reference sequence). This clone was detected only a few times. Its antigen is still unknown. The chain couples TRBV15 to TRBJ2-7; weak D call: TRBD2 (5 bases). The sample was PBMCs. The receptor was isolated from a man over 45 in good health and CMV-seronegative. The CDR3 reads CATSREAGGYEQYF. DNA for the CDR3: TGTGCCACCAGCAGAGAGGCGGGCGGGTACGAGCAGTACTTC. The whole variable domain, filled in from reference TRBV15 and TRBJ2-7, reads DAMVIQNPRYQVTQFGKPVTLSCSQTLNHNVMYWYQQKSSQAPKLLFHYYDKDFNNEADTPDNFQSRRPNTSFCFLDIRSPGLGDTAMYLCATSREAGGYEQYFGPGTRLTVT.